The source of this TCR beta chain is a study of cytomegalovirus exposure and HLA in healthy donors. Study-level findings and limits: Reports showed the classifier diagnosing cytomegalovirus status with high specificity and sensitivity. Cytomegalovirus-associated TCR beta chains were listed, numbering 164.

About this clone itself: Its specificity is not known.

Only in-frame clones appear in the TCRdb table, and some are missing; sequencing was by immunoSEQ multiplex PCR. The profile covers approximately 170,000 clones, with approximately 81% appearing a single time and about 17% taken by the ten largest. This CDR3 comprises 14 residues. Germline CDR1 reads GTSNPN; CDR2 reads SVGIG (reference sequence). V lost 4 bases to trimming and J lost 3 bases, with 15 bases between them. V usage is TRBV30 and J usage is TRBJ1-1; a possible D gene is TRBD1 (6 bases). Sequencing input: PBMCs. The clonotype comes from a man aged 18-30 years in good health and CMV-seropositive. This CDR3 is CAWTGGADDTEAFF. CDR3 sequence (DNA): TGTGCCTGGACTGGGGGGGCAGACGACACTGAAGCTTTCTTT.